These T cell receptor beta chains were read from a single sample in a study of lymphopenia after photon versus proton radiotherapy. Generated by immunoSEQ multiplex PCR, the TCRdb table keeps only in-frame clones and is missing some. Among 8,000 or so clones, 81% were seen once, and the ten largest hold roughly 48%. Sequencing used peripheral blood, obtained from a patient treated with photon-based radiotherapy. These receptors all stem from a man aged 25 to 40 with gastric cancer. CDR3s include the opening cysteine and the closing phenylalanine or tryptophan. Clone size is given for some rows only: seen once, a few or many times, or a class if the clone is expanded.

NA,16,TRBV28,CASSPVDRTGNQPQHF
NA,12,TRBV27,CASSLNYNEQFF
NA,15,TRBV5-4,CASSQGGLSGNTIYF
few,14,TRBV7-7,CASSVLVRADTQYF
NA,15,TRBV11-3,CASRTPGQGEDEQYF
NA,13,TRBV29-1,CSVADGVNQPQHF
NA,8,TRBV20-1,CSGNTIYF
NA,12,TRBV9,CASSGSNNEQFF
NA,14,TRBV7-2,CASSLAGGSNEQFF
few,15,TRBV4-1,CASSHESGMNTEAFF
NA,15,TRBV7-9,CASSLFAGGTDTQYF
NA,15,TRBV6-5,CASHPAGQGAGELFF
large,14,TRBV19,CASSTGQRNTEAFF
few,13,TRBV6-6,CASSYGSFYEQYF
NA,14,TRBV7-8,CASSPRGSNTEAFF
NA,18,TRBV18,CASSPPPRAGGEADTQYF
NA,11,TRBV5-4,CASSLEETQYF
NA,13,TRBV18,CASSPGSTDTQYF
NA,10,TRBV2,CARDLVSYTF
NA,15,TRBV6-6,CASKGANRASYEQYF
NA,14,TRBV5-4,CASSLVLDPGELFF